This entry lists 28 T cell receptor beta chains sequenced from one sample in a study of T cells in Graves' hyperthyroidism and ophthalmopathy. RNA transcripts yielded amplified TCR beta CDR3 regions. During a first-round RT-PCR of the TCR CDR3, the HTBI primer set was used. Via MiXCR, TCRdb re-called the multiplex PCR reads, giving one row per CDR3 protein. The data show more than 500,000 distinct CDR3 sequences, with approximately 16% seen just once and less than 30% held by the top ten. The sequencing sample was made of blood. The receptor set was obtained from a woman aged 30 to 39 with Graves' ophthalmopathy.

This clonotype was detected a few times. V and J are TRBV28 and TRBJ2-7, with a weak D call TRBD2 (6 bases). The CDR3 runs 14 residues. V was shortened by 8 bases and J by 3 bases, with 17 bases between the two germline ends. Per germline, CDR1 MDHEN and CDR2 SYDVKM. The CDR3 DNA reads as TGTGCCAGCGTTAGCGGAGAGCCATTCTACGAGCAGTACTTC. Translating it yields CASVSGEPFYEQYF.

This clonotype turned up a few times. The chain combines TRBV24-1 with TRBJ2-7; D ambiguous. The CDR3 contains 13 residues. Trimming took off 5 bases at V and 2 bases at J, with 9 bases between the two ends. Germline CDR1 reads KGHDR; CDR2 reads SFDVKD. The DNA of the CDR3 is TGTGCCACCAGTGCCGGTGTGCCCTACGAGCAGTACTTC. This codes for CATSAGVPYEQYF.

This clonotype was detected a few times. The CDR3 sequence: CASSFVGRDYGYTF. The CDR3, as DNA: TGTGCCAGCAGTTTTGTGGGCCGGGACTATGGCTACACCTTC. The V call is TRBV28, the J call TRBJ1-2, with D hard to call. The V gene's germline CDR1 is MDHEN and CDR2 SYDVKM. The CDR3 is 14 amino acids. The germline V and J ends were trimmed by 3 bases and 3 bases, with 11 bases remaining between them.

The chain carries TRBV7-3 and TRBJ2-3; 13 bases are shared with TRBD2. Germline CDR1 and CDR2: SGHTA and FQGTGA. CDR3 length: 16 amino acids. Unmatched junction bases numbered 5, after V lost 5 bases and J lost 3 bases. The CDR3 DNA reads TGTGCCAGCAGCACTAGCGGGAGGGCCTCGACAGATACGCAGTATTTT. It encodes CASSTSGRASTDTQYF.

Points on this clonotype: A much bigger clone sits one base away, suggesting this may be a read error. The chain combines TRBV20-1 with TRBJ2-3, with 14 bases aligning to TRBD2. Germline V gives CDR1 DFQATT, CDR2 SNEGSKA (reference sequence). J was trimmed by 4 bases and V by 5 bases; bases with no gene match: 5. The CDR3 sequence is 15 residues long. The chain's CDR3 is CSARGLAGDSDTQYF. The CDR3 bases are TGCAGTGCTCGGGGACTAGCGGGAGACTCAGATACGCAGTATTTT.

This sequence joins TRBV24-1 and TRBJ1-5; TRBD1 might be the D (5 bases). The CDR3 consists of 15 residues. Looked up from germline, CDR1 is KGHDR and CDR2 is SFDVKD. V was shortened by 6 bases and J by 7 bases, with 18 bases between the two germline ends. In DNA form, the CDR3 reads TGTGCCACCAGTCCGACGGAGGGGCAGTGCCAGCCCCAGCATTTT. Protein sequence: CATSPTEGQCQPQHF.

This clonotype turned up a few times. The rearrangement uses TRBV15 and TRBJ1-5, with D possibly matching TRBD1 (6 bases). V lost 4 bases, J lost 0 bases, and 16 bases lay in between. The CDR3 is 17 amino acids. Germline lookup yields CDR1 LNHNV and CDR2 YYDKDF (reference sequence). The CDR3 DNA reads TGTGCCACCAGCACTATCGGACAGATTTATAGCAATCAGCCCCAGCATTTT. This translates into CATSTIGQIYSNQPQHF.

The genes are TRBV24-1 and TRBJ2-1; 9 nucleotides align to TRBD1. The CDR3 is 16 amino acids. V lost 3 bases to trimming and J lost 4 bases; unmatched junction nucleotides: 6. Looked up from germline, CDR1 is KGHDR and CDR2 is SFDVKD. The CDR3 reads CATSDEGQGSYNEQFF. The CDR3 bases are TGTGCCACCAGTGATGAGGGACAGGGATCTTACAATGAGCAGTTCTTC.

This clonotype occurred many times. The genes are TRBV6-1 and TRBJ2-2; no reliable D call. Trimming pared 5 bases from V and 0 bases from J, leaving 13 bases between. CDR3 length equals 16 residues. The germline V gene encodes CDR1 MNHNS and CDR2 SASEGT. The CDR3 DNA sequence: TGTGCCAGCAGTTATTCAGGACGGGCGAACACCGGGGAGCTGTTTTTT. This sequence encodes CASSYSGRANTGELFF.

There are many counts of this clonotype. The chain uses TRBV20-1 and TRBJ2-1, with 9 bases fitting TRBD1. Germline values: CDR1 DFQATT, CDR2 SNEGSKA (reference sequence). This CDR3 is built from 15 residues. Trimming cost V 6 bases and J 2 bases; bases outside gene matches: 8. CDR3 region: CSALLGQGTYNEQFF. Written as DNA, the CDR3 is TGCAGTGCCCTACTGGGACAGGGCACCTACAATGAGCAGTTCTTC.

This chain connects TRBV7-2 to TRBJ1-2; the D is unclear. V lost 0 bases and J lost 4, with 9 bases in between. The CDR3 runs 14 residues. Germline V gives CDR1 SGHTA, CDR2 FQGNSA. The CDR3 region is CASSLAFGSYGYTF. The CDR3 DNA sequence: TGTGCCAGCAGCTTAGCGTTCGGCTCCTATGGCTACACCTTC.

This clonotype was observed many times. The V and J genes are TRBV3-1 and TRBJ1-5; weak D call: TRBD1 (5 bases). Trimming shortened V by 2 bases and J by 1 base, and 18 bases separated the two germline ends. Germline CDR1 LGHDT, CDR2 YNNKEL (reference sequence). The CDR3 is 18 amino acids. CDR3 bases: TGTGCCAGCAGCCAAAGGACAATAGGGACGGCCAGCAATCAGCCCCAGCATTTT. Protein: CASSQRTIGTASNQPQHF.

The CDR3 reads CSVAFPGELFF. The DNA for the CDR3 is TGCAGCGTTGCGTTTCCCGGGGAGCTGTTTTTT. This chain connects TRBV29-1 to TRBJ2-2; D not certain. Between the trimmed V and J ends, which lost 4 bases and 6 bases, there was a span of 6 bases. This CDR3 is 11 amino acids long. The germline V gene encodes CDR1 SQVTM and CDR2 ANQGSEA.

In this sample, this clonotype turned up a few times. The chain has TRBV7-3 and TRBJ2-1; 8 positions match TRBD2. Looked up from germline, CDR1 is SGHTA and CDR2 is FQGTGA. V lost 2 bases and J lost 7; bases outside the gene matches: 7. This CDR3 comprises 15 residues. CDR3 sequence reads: CASSLSSAGANEQFF. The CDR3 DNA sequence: TGTGCCAGCAGCTTATCGTCAGCGGGAGCAAATGAGCAGTTCTTC.

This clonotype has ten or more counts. The CDR3 sequence: CASTPRTGKTEAFF. CDR3 DNA sequence: TGTGCCAGCACCCCCCGGACAGGGAAGACTGAAGCTTTCTTT. V is TRBV6-1 and J is TRBJ1-1, with 8 bases that match TRBD1. Losses at the gene ends were 7 bases for V and 5 bases for J; bases not matched to a gene: 9. The CDR3 consists of 14 residues. The germline gives CDR1 MNHNS, CDR2 SASEGT.

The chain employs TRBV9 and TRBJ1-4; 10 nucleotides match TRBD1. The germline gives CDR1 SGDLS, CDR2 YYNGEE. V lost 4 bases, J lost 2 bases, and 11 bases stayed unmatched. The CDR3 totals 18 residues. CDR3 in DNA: TGTGCCAGCAGCCGGGACAGGGGAGGTGGAGATACTAATGAAAAACTGTTTTTT. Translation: CASSRDRGGGDTNEKLFF.

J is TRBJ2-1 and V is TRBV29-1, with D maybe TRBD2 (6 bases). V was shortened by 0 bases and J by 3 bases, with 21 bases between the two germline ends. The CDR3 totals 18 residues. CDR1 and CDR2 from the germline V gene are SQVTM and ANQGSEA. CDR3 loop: CSVEDGTGLQNFYNEQFF. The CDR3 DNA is TGCAGCGTTGAAGATGGGACGGGACTCCAAAATTTCTACAATGAGCAGTTCTTC.

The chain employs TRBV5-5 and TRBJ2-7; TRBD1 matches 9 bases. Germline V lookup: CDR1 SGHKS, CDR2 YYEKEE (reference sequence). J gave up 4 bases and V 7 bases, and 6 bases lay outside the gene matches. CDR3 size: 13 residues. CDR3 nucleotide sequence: TGTGCCAGCTTAGGGGGACAGGGATACGAGCAGTACTTC. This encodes CASLGGQGYEQYF.

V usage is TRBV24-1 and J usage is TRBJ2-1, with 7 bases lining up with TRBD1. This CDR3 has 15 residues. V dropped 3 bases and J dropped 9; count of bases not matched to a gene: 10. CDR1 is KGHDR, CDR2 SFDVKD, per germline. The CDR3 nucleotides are TGTGCCACCAGTGATCGTCCAGGGGGTCATGGTGAGCAGTTCTTC. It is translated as CATSDRPGGHGEQFF.

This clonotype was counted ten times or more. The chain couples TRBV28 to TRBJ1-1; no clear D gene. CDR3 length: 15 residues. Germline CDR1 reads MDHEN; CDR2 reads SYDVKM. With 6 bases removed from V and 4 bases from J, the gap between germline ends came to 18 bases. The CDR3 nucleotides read TGTGCCAGCAGACCACAGACCGGATCGGGCACTGAAGCTTTCTTT. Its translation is CASRPQTGSGTEAFF.

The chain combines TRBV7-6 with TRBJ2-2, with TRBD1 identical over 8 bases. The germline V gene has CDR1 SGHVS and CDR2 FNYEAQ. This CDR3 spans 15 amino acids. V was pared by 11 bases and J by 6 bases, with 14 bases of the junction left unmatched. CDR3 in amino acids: CAPKPRGLISGELFF. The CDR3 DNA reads TGTGCCCCGAAACCCAGGGGGCTTATATCCGGGGAGCTGTTTTTT.

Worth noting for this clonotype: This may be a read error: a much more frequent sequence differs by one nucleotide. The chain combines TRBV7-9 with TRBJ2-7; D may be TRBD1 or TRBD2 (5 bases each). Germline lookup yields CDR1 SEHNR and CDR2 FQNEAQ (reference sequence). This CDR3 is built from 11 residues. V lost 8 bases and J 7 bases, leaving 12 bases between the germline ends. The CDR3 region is CASGSGREQYF. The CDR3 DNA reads TGTGCCAGCGGCTCGGGACGGGAGCAGTACTTC.

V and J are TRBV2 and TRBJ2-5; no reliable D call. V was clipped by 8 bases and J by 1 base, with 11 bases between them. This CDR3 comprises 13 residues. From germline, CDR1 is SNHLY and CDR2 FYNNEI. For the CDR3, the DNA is TGTGCCAGCTGGGATACCCCCCAAGAGACCCAGTACTTC. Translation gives CASWDTPQETQYF.

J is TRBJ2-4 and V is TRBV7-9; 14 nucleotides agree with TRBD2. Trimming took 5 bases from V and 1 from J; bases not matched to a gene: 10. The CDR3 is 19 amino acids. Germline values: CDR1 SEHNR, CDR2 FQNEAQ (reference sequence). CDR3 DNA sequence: TGTGCCAGCAGCCCGACGACTAGCGGGAGGGCCGGGGCCAAAAACATTCAGTACTTC. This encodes CASSPTTSGRAGAKNIQYF.

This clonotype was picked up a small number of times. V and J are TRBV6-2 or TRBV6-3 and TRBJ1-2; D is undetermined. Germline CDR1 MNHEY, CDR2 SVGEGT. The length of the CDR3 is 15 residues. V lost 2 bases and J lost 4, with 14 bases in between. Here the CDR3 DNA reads TGTGCCAGCAGTTACCAGCCCGGGGATGGCTATGGCTACACCTTC. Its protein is CASSYQPGDGYGYTF.

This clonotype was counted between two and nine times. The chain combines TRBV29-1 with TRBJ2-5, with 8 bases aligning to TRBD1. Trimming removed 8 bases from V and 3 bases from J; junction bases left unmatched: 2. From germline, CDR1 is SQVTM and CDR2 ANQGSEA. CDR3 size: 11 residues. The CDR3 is CSQGAEETQYF. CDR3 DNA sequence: TGCAGCCAGGGGGCCGAAGAGACCCAGTACTTC.

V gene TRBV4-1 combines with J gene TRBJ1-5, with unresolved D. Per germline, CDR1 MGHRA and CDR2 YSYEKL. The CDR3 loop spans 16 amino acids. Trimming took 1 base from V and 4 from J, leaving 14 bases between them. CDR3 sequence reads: CASSQGNTRRNQPQHF. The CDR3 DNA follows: TGCGCCAGCAGCCAAGGTAACACTCGGAGGAATCAGCCCCAGCATTTT.

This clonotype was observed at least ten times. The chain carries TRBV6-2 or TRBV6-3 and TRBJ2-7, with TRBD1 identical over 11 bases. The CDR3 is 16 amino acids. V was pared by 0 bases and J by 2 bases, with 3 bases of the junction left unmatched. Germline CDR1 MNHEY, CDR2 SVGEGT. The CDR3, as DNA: TGTGCCAGCAGTTACTCTGGACAGGGGGCGGCCTACGAGCAGTACTTC. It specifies CASSYSGQGAAYEQYF.